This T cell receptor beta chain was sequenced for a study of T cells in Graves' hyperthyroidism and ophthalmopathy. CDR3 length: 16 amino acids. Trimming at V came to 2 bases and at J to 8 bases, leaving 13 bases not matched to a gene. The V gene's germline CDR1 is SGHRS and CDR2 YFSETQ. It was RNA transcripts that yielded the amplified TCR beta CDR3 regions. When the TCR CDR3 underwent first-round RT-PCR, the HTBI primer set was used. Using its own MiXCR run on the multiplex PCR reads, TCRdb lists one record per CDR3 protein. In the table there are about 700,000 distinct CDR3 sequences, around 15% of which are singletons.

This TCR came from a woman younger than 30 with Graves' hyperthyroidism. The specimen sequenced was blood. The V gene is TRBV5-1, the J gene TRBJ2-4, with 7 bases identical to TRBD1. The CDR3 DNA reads TGCGCCAGCAGCTTATCAGGGGGACATCAGGGGGACATTCAGTACTTC. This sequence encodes CASSLSGGHQGDIQYF.